This TCR beta chain is drawn from a study of shared clonotypes between healthy human individuals. The assay was immunoSEQ multiplex PCR, and TCRdb's table has in-frame clones only and misses some. The profile shows approximately 2,200,000 clones, 85% to 95% of them singletons. Naive-designated CD8 cells lacked CD45RO, were positively enriched for CCR7, and omitted terminally differentiated effector memory CD45RA+ cells. Trimming at V came to 5 bases and at J to 1 base, leaving 4 bases not matched to a gene. The germline V gene has CDR1 MNHEY and CDR2 SMNVEV (reference sequence). CDR3 length: 15 amino acids.

V usage is TRBV27 and J usage is TRBJ2-1, with 8 bases aligning to TRBD1. This TCR came from a man aged 18 to 30 in good health. Some clones in this sample may be carry-over from other donors' samples. Sequenced sample: naive CD8+ T cells from PBMCs. CDR3 coding DNA: TGTGCCAGCAGTAAGGACAGGGTTTCCTACAATGAGCAGTTCTTC. Translated: CASSKDRVSYNEQFF.